This T cell receptor beta chain was profiled in a study of T cells in women clearing cervical HPV infection. Study details: Case blood was drawn a median approximately 160 days after lesion detection.

Repertoires were generated with immunoSEQ multiplex PCR, while TCRdb's copy carries only in-frame clones and drops some. The specimen's table records about 15,000 clones. Sample: blood buffy coat. The source of this sequence is a woman between 18 and 70 years old with a cervical HPV16 infection that either progressed to CIN3+ or cleared (not recorded which).

The CDR3 DNA, read in part, is TGCGCCAGCAGCCGGGACAGCCTCACC. This encodes CASSRDSLT. The CDR3, in full, reads CASSRDSLTQYF. The genes are TRBV4-1 and TRBJ2-5; TRBD1 aligns across 7 bases. The read terminates 3 residues before the CDR3 end, so the remaining end is supplied by the germline J gene. Germline CDR1 and CDR2: MGHRA and YSYEKL. This CDR3 contains 12 residues.